This T cell receptor (beta chain) is from a study of beta chain features in type 1 diabetes. Whole-study context: The study found patients and healthy donors alike in age, gender and cell yields. Findings and caveats of the study: For TCRB rearrangement, an influence of HLA type remained unresolved here.

On average, the one heparinised blood draw given by each donor was approximately 120 mL. Cell sorting via CD45RO/CCR7/CD25/CD127/CD95/CD27 was performed to obtain CD4+ naive, central memory, regulatory and stem cell-like memory cells. V was shortened by 4 bases and J by 3 bases, with 13 bases between the two germline ends. CDR3 length: 16 residues. Germline V CDR1 and CDR2: ENHRY, SYGVKD. Since all of the isolated RNA was reverse transcribed, expressed TCRB transcripts were what got sequenced. Method: immunoSEQ multiplex PCR; TCRdb's copy keeps in-frame clones and lacks some. The table shows 300,000 or so clones, with approximately 8.2% occurring only once. This clone showed up many times. What it binds is not known.

This clonotype originated in a woman under 30 in good health. The chain joins TRBV10-3 to TRBJ2-6, with D perhaps matching TRBD2 (6 bases). The sequencing input was central memory CD4+ T cells from blood. The CDR3 protein is CAISAGSGVGANVLTF. The CDR3 bases are TGTGCCATCAGTGCCGGCTCGGGAGTTGGGGCCAACGTCCTGACTTTC.